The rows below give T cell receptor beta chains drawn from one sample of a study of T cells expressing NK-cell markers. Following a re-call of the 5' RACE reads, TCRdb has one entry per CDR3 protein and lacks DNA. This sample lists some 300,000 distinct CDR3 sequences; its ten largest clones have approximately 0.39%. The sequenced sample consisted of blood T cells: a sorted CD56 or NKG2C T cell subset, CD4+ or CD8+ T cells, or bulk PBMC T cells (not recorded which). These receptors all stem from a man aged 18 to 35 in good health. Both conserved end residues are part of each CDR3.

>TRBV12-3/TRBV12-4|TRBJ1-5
CASSLAAGAGGQHF
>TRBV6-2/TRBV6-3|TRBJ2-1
CASSHRGTGQWLLARNEQFF
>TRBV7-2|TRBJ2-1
CASSLSPGLAGGRSYNEQFF
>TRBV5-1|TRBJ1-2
CASSLGAGPRNYGYTF
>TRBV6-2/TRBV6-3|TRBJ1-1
CASSYSYRTEAFF
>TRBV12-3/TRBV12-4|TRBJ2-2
CASSLGGSTGELFF
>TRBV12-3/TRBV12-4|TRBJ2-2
CASSILWLGELFF
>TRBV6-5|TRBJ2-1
CASSHGLAGFFYNEQFF
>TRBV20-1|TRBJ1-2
CSARGTGDTYGYTF
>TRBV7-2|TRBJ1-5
CASSPGTPGKQPQHF
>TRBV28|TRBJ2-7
CASSSLLATYEQYF
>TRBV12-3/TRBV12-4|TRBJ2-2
CASILSGGPNTGELFF
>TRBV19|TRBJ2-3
CASSIQPSGADTQYF
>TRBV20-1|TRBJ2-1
CSIDRANNEQFF
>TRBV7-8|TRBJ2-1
CASSSPTSGRGSSYNEQFF
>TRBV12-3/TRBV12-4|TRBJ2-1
CASRLQGGVLNEQFF
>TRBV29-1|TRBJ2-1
CSVVLFSYNEQFF
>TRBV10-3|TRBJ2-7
CAPRRDTYEQYF
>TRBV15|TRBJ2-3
CATSRGGLAQAWQYF
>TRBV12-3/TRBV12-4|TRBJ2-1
CASSAPSGRIGNEQFF
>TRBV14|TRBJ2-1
CASSQVGTPYNEQFF
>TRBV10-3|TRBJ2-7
CAISSRDGAEQYF
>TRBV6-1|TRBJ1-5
CASRGPGQGSNQPQHF
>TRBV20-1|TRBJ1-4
CSATPQATNEKLFF
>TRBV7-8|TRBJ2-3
CASSLSGTWVISDTQYF
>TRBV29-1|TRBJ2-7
CSALAGVYEQYF
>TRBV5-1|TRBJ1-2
CASSKDGTANYGYTF
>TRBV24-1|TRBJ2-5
CATSDPGQDLGETQYF
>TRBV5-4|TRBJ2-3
CASSASTSGRTHTQYF
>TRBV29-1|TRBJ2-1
CSIGLAGRHSYNEQFF
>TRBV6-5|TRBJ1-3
CASSYIRGSGNTIYF
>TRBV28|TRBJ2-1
CASSPTGTSGRDEQFF
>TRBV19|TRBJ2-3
CASSIHGISTDTQYF
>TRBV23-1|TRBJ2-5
CASRLVERETQYF
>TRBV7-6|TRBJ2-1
CASSSRTMSYNEQFF
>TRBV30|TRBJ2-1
CAWKRSPGERNEQFF
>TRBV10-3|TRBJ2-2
CAISSGQGLGGELFF
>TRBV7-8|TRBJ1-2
CASSPDRVVYGYTF
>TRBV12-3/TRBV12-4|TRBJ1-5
CASSLASGVGNQPQHF
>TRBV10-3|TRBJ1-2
CAISESGYGYTF
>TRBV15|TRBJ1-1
CATSLGRGWNTEAFF
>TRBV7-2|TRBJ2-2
CASSLGRGDTGELFF
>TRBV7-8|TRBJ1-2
CASSLGLLTTYGYTF
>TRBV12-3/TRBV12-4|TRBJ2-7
CASSFGQGEGEQYF
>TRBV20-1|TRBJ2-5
CSANSGNQETQYF
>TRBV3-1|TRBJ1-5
CASSQDPTGRLNQPQHF
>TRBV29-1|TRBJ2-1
CSVDGTALDEQFF
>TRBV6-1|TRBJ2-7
CASTPRLGDPGNPYEQYF
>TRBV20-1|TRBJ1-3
CSARRTPGGDTIYF
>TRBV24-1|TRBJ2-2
CATSDWDKTPPELFF
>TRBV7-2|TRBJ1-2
CASRRVGYGYTF
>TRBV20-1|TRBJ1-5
CSANTQGALSQPQHF
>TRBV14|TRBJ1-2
CASSRGQGYGYTF